The 28 T cell receptor beta chains reported below all come from one sample, sequenced in a study of beta chain features in type 1 diabetes listed by TCRdb under 2018. Libraries came from the immunoSEQ multiplex PCR assay. The High Capacity cDNA Reverse Transcription Kit was used to reverse transcribe all of the isolated RNA, meaning that expressed TCRB transcripts were what got sequenced. The source is immuneACCESS, and TCRdb retained only in-frame sequences with V and J called. Part of the clones is not carried over; for the studies checked, unresolved V genes explain less than half of this, and the remainder is unexplained. The sample includes 300,000 to 400,000 clones, with around an eighth observed a single time. The ten largest account for under 0.02% of the sample. Sequenced input: naive CD4+ T cells from blood. Read against the paper, the sample's cell subset or site label means: true naive CD4+ T cells. The receptors originated from a young man in good health.

This sequence joins TRBV19 and TRBJ2-1; the match to TRBD2 covers 7 bases. The J segment lost 2 bases and the V segment lost 3 bases, leaving 4 bases of the junction unmatched. The CDR3 loop spans 15 amino acids. Germline CDR1 LNHDA, CDR2 SQIVND (reference sequence). DNA of the CDR3: TGTGCCAGTAGTATGGGCGGGAGTACCTACAATGAGCAGTTCTTC. Protein product: CASSMGGSTYNEQFF.

This clone showed up just a few times. The V call is TRBV5-4, the J call TRBJ2-7; 7 bases line up with TRBD1. V lost 4 bases and J lost 3; bases outside the gene matches: 4. The CDR3 is 13 amino acids. Germline CDR1 SGHNT, CDR2 YYREEE (reference sequence). CDR3 protein: CASSPGQDYEQYF. CDR3 DNA: TGTGCCAGCAGCCCTGGACAGGACTACGAGCAGTACTTC.

A remark on this clone: Other DNA sequences in this specimen translate into the identical CDR3. This chain links TRBV7-2 with TRBJ2-7; TRBD2 is a possible D gene (6 bases). This CDR3 contains 14 residues. The germline gives CDR1 SGHTA, CDR2 FQGNSA. V dropped 1 base and J dropped 6 bases, with 13 bases sitting between them. CDR3: CASSLVLAGGEQYF. Here the CDR3 DNA reads TGTGCCAGCAGCTTAGTTTTGGCCGGGGGCGAGCAGTACTTC.

The J gene is TRBJ2-3, the V gene TRBV4-1; the D is unclear. This CDR3 is 16 amino acids long. Trimming cost V 0 bases and J 3 bases, with 13 bases left between them. Germline assignment: CDR1 MGHRA and CDR2 YSYEKL. CDR3 in DNA: TGCGCCAGCAGCCAAGAAGATCGTCATCGGACAGATACGCAGTATTTT. This sequence encodes CASSQEDRHRTDTQYF.

This clone occurred a few times. The chain recombines TRBV9 with TRBJ2-3; TRBD2 is a possible D gene (5 bases). Germline V lookup: CDR1 SGDLS, CDR2 YYNGEE. The CDR3 runs 15 residues. The germline V and J ends were trimmed by 0 bases and 3 bases, with 11 bases remaining between them. The CDR3 DNA follows: TGTGCCAGCAGCGTAGGGACTTTGAGAACAGATACGCAGTATTTT. It yields the protein CASSVGTLRTDTQYF.

The V call is TRBV7-2, the J call TRBJ2-7; a weak D match, TRBD2 (5 bases). There are 14 residues in the CDR3. Trimming removed 4 bases from V and 0 bases from J, with 10 bases in between. Germline V gene lookup returns CDR1 SGHTA and CDR2 FQGNSA. The CDR3 sequence: CASSYMRDSYEQYF. The CDR3 coding sequence is TGTGCCAGCAGCTATATGAGGGACTCCTACGAGCAGTACTTC. The entire variable domain, with the rest obtained from reference TRBV7-2 and TRBJ2-7, is as follows: GAGVSQSPSNKVTEKGKDVELRCDPISGHTALYWYRQSLGQGLEFLIYFQGNSAPDKSGLPSDRFSAERTGGSVSTLTIQRTQQEDSAVYLCASSYMRDSYEQYFGPGTRLTVT.

V is TRBV30 and J is TRBJ2-4, with TRBD2 matching 7 bases. The CDR3 is 11 residues long. Trimming removed 8 bases from V and 8 bases from J; junction bases left unmatched: 6. Germline CDR1 GTSNPN, CDR2 SVGIG (reference sequence). The CDR3 nucleotides are TGTGCCCGGGACTACGGGGACATTCAGTACTTC. It is translated as CARDYGDIQYF.

This clone has only a few counts. This chain joins TRBV27 and TRBJ2-7; TRBD1 agrees at 7 bases. This CDR3 comprises 15 residues. V lost 4 bases to trimming and J lost 1 base; unmatched junction nucleotides: 7. Germline V gene data show CDR1 as MNHEY and CDR2 as SMNVEV (reference sequence). The DNA of the CDR3 is TGTGCCAGCAGTTCAGCTGACAGGGTGTCCTACGAGCAGTACTTC. Its protein product is CASSSADRVSYEQYF.

In its sample, this clone was seen a few times. V and J are TRBV7-2 and TRBJ2-3; D is perhaps TRBD2 (5 bases). The CDR3 has 12 residues. The germline CDR1 and CDR2 sequences are SGHTA and FQGNSA. The V end lost 5 bases, the J end lost 6 bases, and 9 bases lay between the germline ends. The CDR3 protein is CASSKRGDTQYF. In DNA form, the CDR3 reads TGTGCCAGCAGCAAAAGAGGGGATACGCAGTATTTT.

This clone was seen only a few times. The chain has TRBV6-6 and TRBJ1-5; weak D call: TRBD1 (6 bases). In germline, CDR1 is MNHNY, CDR2 SVGAGI (reference sequence). The germline V and J ends were trimmed by 2 bases and 0 bases, with 11 bases remaining between them. The CDR3 loop spans 16 amino acids. CDR3 nucleotides: TGTGCCAGCAGTTACGGGGGCGGCTATAGCAATCAGCCCCAGCATTTT. Its protein product is CASSYGGGYSNQPQHF.

This clone occurred a few times. The chain carries TRBV5-4 and TRBJ2-3; D is perhaps TRBD1 (5 bases). Germline V CDR1 and CDR2: SGHNT, YYREEE (reference sequence). V was pared by 0 bases and J by 5 bases, with 13 bases between. The CDR3 runs to 15 residues. The CDR3 region is CASSLAGPQGDTQYF. The CDR3 DNA reads TGTGCCAGCAGCTTGGCCGGGCCCCAGGGAGATACGCAGTATTTT.

This clone was recorded a few times. CDR3 DNA: TGTGCCTGGAGTAACAAGGGACTAGCGGGAGAGCGGCAGTTCTTC. This encodes CAWSNKGLAGERQFF. The chain combines TRBV30 with TRBJ2-1, with 14 bases lining up with TRBD2. The CDR3 covers 15 residues. J lost 12 bases, V lost 2 bases, and 9 bases had no gene match. The germline gives CDR1 GTSNPN, CDR2 SVGIG (reference sequence).

This clone has more than one count but fewer than ten. The chain employs TRBV29-1 and TRBJ2-7; 14 nucleotides agree with TRBD2. Trimming removed 6 bases from V and 6 bases from J; junction bases left unmatched: 7. Looked up from germline, CDR1 is SQVTM and CDR2 is ANQGSEA. This CDR3 has 14 amino acids. CDR3 residues: CSVERLAGGTEQYF. CDR3 nucleotide sequence: TGCAGCGTCGAACGACTAGCGGGAGGGACCGAGCAGTACTTC.

The chain has TRBV18 and TRBJ1-2; D is possibly TRBD1 (5 bases). Trimming left V 0 bases short and J 8 bases short, with 10 bases between. CDR1 and CDR2 (germline): KGHSH, LQKENI. CDR3 length: 13 residues. CDR3 nucleotides: TGTGCCAGCTCACCACCGGCGGGGGAAGGCTACACCTTC. This encodes CASSPPAGEGYTF.

This clone was seen more than once but under ten times. CDR3 sequence (DNA): TGTGCCAGCAGCCACGCCAGGGACAGGGGTAATTCACCCCTCCACTTT. This encodes CASSHARDRGNSPLHF. V and J are TRBV4-2 and TRBJ1-6, with 10 bases fitting TRBD1. The CDR3 covers 16 residues. Germline V gives CDR1 LGHNA, CDR2 YNFKEQ. The V and J ends lost 3 bases and 6 bases, in that order; junction bases with no gene match: 5.

A few counts support this clone. The CDR3 loop reads CASSWDKAYEQYF. The CDR3 DNA reads as TGCGCCAGCAGCTGGGACAAAGCCTACGAGCAGTACTTC. V is TRBV5-1 and J is TRBJ2-7, with D tentatively TRBD1 (6 bases). Trimming stripped 3 bases from V and 2 bases from J, with 9 bases between. There are 13 residues in the CDR3. Germline CDR1 reads SGHRS; CDR2 reads YFSETQ.

The chain couples TRBV19 to TRBJ2-1, with 8 bases identical to TRBD2. The J segment lost 4 bases and the V segment lost 4 bases, leaving 9 bases of the junction unmatched. This CDR3 is built from 16 residues. Germline V gene sequence: CDR1 LNHDA, CDR2 SQIVND (reference sequence). In DNA, the CDR3 is TGTGCCAGTAGTAACAGCGGGGGCCTGATGTACAATGAGCAGTTCTTC. Its protein product is CASSNSGGLMYNEQFF.

This clone was detected a few times. J is TRBJ1-6 and V is TRBV7-2; TRBD1 matches 11 bases. CDR1 SGHTA and CDR2 FQGNSA come from the germline V gene. Trimming at V came to 1 base and at J to 6 bases, leaving 2 bases not matched to a gene. This CDR3 has 16 amino acids. This chain's CDR3 is CASSLVGTGGNSPLHF. CDR3 sequence (DNA): TGTGCCAGCAGCTTAGTCGGGACAGGGGGTAATTCACCCCTCCACTTT. The variable domain in full, with the rest retrieved from reference TRBV7-2 and TRBJ1-6, is GAGVSQSPSNKVTEKGKDVELRCDPISGHTALYWYRQSLGQGLEFLIYFQGNSAPDKSGLPSDRFSAERTGGSVSTLTIQRTQQEDSAVYLCASSLVGTGGNSPLHFGNGTRLTVT.

In this sample, this clone turned up a few times. This chain uses TRBV28 with TRBJ1-2; the D gene is possibly TRBD1 (6 bases). The CDR3 has 14 amino acids. Looked up from germline, CDR1 is MDHEN and CDR2 is SYDVKM. Between the trimmed V and J ends, which lost 8 bases and 8 bases, there was a span of 21 bases. The CDR3 nucleotides read TGTGCCAGCCTCGGGGACACAGGGAGTGGAGGCTACACCTTC. Protein sequence: CASLGDTGSGGYTF.

This rearrangement joins TRBV6-5 to TRBJ1-2; maybe TRBD1 (5 bases). The germline CDR1 and CDR2 sequences are MNHEY and SVGAGI. The length of the CDR3 is 15 residues. The V gene lost 2 bases and the J gene lost 4 bases, with 14 bases spanning the gap. CDR3 sequence reads: CASSYTPRVFYGYTF. The DNA for the CDR3 is TGTGCCAGCAGTTACACCCCCAGGGTTTTCTATGGCTACACCTTC.

J is TRBJ2-6 and V is TRBV18; TRBD1 agrees at 9 bases. The CDR3 has 16 residues. With V trimmed by 4 bases and J by 2 bases, 3 bases remained unmatched. Germline loops: CDR1 KGHSH, CDR2 LQKENI. CDR3 region: CASSLGTGPGANVLTF. Written as DNA, the CDR3 is TGTGCCAGCTCACTCGGGACAGGGCCTGGGGCCAACGTCCTGACTTTC. Looking up the rest from reference TRBV18 and TRBJ2-6 gives the full variable domain: NAGVMQNPRHLVRRRGQEARLRCSPMKGHSHVYWYRQLPEEGLKFMVYLQKENIIDESGMPKERFSAEFPKEGPSILRIQQVVRGDSAAYFCASSLGTGPGANVLTFGAGSRLTVL.

The V and J genes are TRBV7-9 and TRBJ2-2; D is possibly TRBD1 (7 bases). This CDR3 region has 16 residues. Germline V CDR1 and CDR2: SEHNR, FQNEAQ (reference sequence). V lost 3 bases to trimming and J lost 1 base, with 12 bases between them. The DNA for the CDR3 is TGTGCCAGCAGCTTGGCGGGACAGATGAACACCGGGGAGCTGTTTTTT. This translates into CASSLAGQMNTGELFF.

This rearrangement joins TRBV19 to TRBJ2-1; tentative D call: TRBD2 (5 bases). CDR1 and CDR2 from the germline V gene are LNHDA and SQIVND (reference sequence). Trimming shortened V by 3 bases and J by 7 bases, and 10 bases separated the two germline ends. This CDR3 spans 13 amino acids. The CDR3 DNA reads TGTGCCAGTAGTATGCAAGGGAGAAATGAGCAGTTCTTC. Translation gives CASSMQGRNEQFF.

The table lists this clone with a few counts. The chain is built from TRBV30 and TRBJ1-4; no reliable D call. Trimming shortened V by 0 bases and J by 7 bases, and 9 bases separated the two germline ends. Germline CDR1 is GTSNPN and CDR2 is SVGIG (reference sequence). CDR3 length: 13 amino acids. The CDR3 sequence is CAWSVGVREKLFF. The CDR3 bases are TGTGCCTGGAGTGTAGGAGTTCGTGAAAAACTGTTTTTT.

The chain joins TRBV5-1 to TRBJ1-4; a possible D gene is TRBD1 (6 bases). In germline, CDR1 is SGHRS, CDR2 YFSETQ. The V gene lost 4 bases and the J gene lost 8 bases, with 21 bases spanning the gap. CDR3 length equals 16 residues. The chain's CDR3 is CASSLTGTGGREKLFF. The CDR3 nucleotides are TGCGCCAGCAGCCTAACAGGGACCGGAGGAAGAGAAAAACTGTTTTTT. Drawing the rest from reference TRBV5-1 and TRBJ1-4, the complete variable domain is KAGVTQTPRYLIKTRGQQVTLSCSPISGHRSVSWYQQTPGQGLQFLFEYFSETQRNKGNFPGRFSGRQFSNSRSEMNVSTLELGDSALYLCASSLTGTGGREKLFFGSGTQLSVL.

This clone was detected a few times. This CDR3 reads CALVKLRSSYEQYF. The CDR3 DNA sequence: TGTGCCCTGGTTAAGTTGAGGAGCTCCTACGAGCAGTACTTC. The chain uses TRBV30 and TRBJ2-7; D is unresolved. CDR3 length: 14 residues. The germline V and J ends were trimmed by 8 bases and 0 bases, with 17 bases remaining between them. The germline V gene encodes CDR1 GTSNPN and CDR2 SVGIG (reference sequence).

The J gene is TRBJ2-2, the V gene TRBV4-1, with 11 bases aligning to TRBD2. V gave up 5 bases and J gave up 2 bases; unmatched junction bases: 7. CDR1 is MGHRA, CDR2 YSYEKL, per germline. The CDR3 has 17 residues. This chain's CDR3 is CASSDRSGGANTGELFF. The CDR3 DNA reads TGCGCCAGCAGCGACCGTAGCGGGGGGGCAAACACCGGGGAGCTGTTTTTT.

Only a few counts were recorded for this clone. The J gene is TRBJ2-5, the V gene TRBV18, with 8 bases that match TRBD2. Germline CDR1 and CDR2: KGHSH and LQKENI. CDR3 length: 17 amino acids. J gave up 3 bases and V 0 bases, and 9 bases lay outside the gene matches. The CDR3 nucleotides read TGTGCCAGCTCACCACCGGGAAGCGGGGGTAATAAAGAGACCCAGTACTTC. This encodes CASSPPGSGGNKETQYF. The full variable domain, rest sourced from reference TRBV18 and TRBJ2-5, is NAGVMQNPRHLVRRRGQEARLRCSPMKGHSHVYWYRQLPEEGLKFMVYLQKENIIDESGMPKERFSAEFPKEGPSILRIQQVVRGDSAAYFCASSPPGSGGNKETQYFGPGTRLLVL.